Listed below are T cell receptor beta chains from one sample, sequenced in a study of blood T cell repertoires in COVID-19. Profiling relied on immunoSEQ multiplex PCR, and the TCRdb table lists in-frame clones only, not all of them. The data show 180,000 or so clones, approximately 89% seen once. The sequenced sample was peripheral blood. These receptors were obtained from a young woman with acute or convalescent COVID-19. Each CDR3 is given with its conserved first and last residue. D genes are given only for firm matches. Expanded clones are given a class, and other clones once, few, many or no size at all.

d_call	v_call	clone_size	j_call	cdr3_nt	cdr3_aa
TRBD1	TRBV10-3	-	TRBJ2-1	TGTGCCATCAGTGACCCCGACAGGGCCAATGAGCAGTTCTTC	CAISDPDRANEQFF
-	TRBV24-1	-	TRBJ2-7	TGTGCCACCAGTCAGGACAGCGCTGAGCAGTACTTC	CATSQDSAEQYF
TRBD2	TRBV15	-	TRBJ2-1	TGTGCCACCAGCAGACGGAGCGGGAGTCCCACAAGTGAGCAGTTCTTC	CATSRRSGSPTSEQFF
-	TRBV9	-	TRBJ1-1	TGTGCCAGCAGCGTAGCAGTGAACACTGAAGCTTTCTTT	CASSVAVNTEAFF
-	TRBV11-2	-	TRBJ2-2	TGTGCCAGCAGCTTAGGATCGGGAGGGGAGCTGTTTTTT	CASSLGSGGELFF
-	TRBV19	-	TRBJ1-1	TGTGCCAGTAGTATTTTGGGGGGATCGGTCGCTTTTTTT	CASSILGGSVAFF
-	TRBV12-3/TRBV12-4	-	TRBJ2-1	TGTGCCAGCAGTTTGAGGGAGCAGTTCTTC	CASSLREQFF
-	TRBV27	-	TRBJ2-1	TGTGCCAGCAGTGGGGCGAACGATGAGCAGTTCTTC	CASSGANDEQFF
TRBD1	TRBV6-5	few	TRBJ1-1	TGTGCCAGCAGTTACTCGAGGGGGCGCACTGAAGCTTTCTTT	CASSYSRGRTEAFF
-	TRBV21-1	-	TRBJ2-4	TGTGCCAGCTGCCACAGGGGTGGGAAGTACTTC	CASCHRGGKYF
-	TRBV19	-	TRBJ2-2	TGTGCCAGTAGTACTAGACGGCACGGGGAGCTGTTTTTT	CASSTRRHGELFF
TRBD1	TRBV12-5	-	TRBJ2-5	TGTGCTAGTGGTTTGCTCGACAGGGCGAGAGGGGAGACCCAGTACTTC	CASGLLDRARGETQYF
TRBD2	TRBV3-1/TRBV3-2	-	TRBJ2-5	TGTGCCAGCAGGACTAGCGGGGGGGAGACCCAGTACTTC	CASRTSGGETQYF
TRBD2	TRBV5-1	-	TRBJ2-3	TGCGCCAGCAGCTGGGGGACTAGCGGGATGACAGATACGCAGTATTTT	CASSWGTSGMTDTQYF
TRBD2	TRBV7-2	-	TRBJ2-1	TGTGCCAGCAGCCTAGGACCTGTAACTAGCGGGAGGAGAGACGAGCAGTTCTTC	CASSLGPVTSGRRDEQFF
-	TRBV18	-	TRBJ2-3	TGTGCCAGCTCACCCGATCGGGCAGATACGCAGTATTTT	CASSPDRADTQYF
-	TRBV3-1/TRBV3-2	-	TRBJ2-1	TGTGCCAGCAGCCAAGTTTCTGGACTTCATGAGCAGTTCTTC	CASSQVSGLHEQFF
-	TRBV5-1	-	TRBJ2-3	TGCGCCAGCAGCTTGGGGGGACTGACTAGCACAGATACGCAGTATTTT	CASSLGGLTSTDTQYF
-	TRBV24-1	-	TRBJ2-5	TGTGCCACCAGTGTTGGGGCAGCCCAAGAGACCCAGTACTTC	CATSVGAAQETQYF
TRBD1	TRBV28	-	TRBJ1-6	TGTGCCAGCAAACCCCCCGGGACAGAGGCCGGGAGTGACTCCTATAATTCACCCCTCCACTTT	CASKPPGTEAGSDSYNSPLHF
-	TRBV7-9	-	TRBJ2-1	TGTGCCAGCAGCTTACGCGGGGACTCCTACAATGAGCAGTTCTTC	CASSLRGDSYNEQFF
-	TRBV3-1/TRBV3-2	-	TRBJ1-5	TGTGCCAGCAGCCAAGATCGAGGGAATCAGCCCCAGCATTTT	CASSQDRGNQPQHF
TRBD2	TRBV7-9	-	TRBJ2-7	TGTGCCAGCAGCTTATCGGGGTCTAGCGGGTGGGAGCAGTACTTC	CASSLSGSSGWEQYF
-	TRBV27	few	TRBJ2-1	TGTGCCAGCAGTTCCTCTAGGGAGGAGCAGTTCTTC	CASSSSREEQFF
-	TRBV28	-	TRBJ1-2	TGTGCCAGCAGTCCGGCATTGGGGCAGAGCTATGGCTACACCTTC	CASSPALGQSYGYTF
TRBD2	TRBV2	-	TRBJ2-1	TGTGCCAGCATTCGGCTAGCGGGAGTAAATGAGCAGTTCTTC	CASIRLAGVNEQFF
TRBD2	TRBV29-1	-	TRBJ2-7	TGCAGCGTACGGGGGGACTCCTACGAGCAGTACTTC	CSVRGDSYEQYF
TRBD1	TRBV18	-	TRBJ1-2	TGTGCCAGCTCACAAAACTTCTGGGACAGCGATTTTCGGGGCTACACCTTC	CASSQNFWDSDFRGYTF
-	TRBV15	-	TRBJ2-5	TGTGCCACCAGCCAGGGGAGTTGGCAAGAGACCCAGTACTTC	CATSQGSWQETQYF
-	TRBV9	-	TRBJ2-7	TGTGCCAGCAGCGTAGGCGGGACCTTCCCTTACGAGCAGTACTTC	CASSVGGTFPYEQYF
-	TRBV5-1	-	TRBJ2-3	TGCGCCAGCAGCTTGGGACTAGTGGCAGATACGCAGTATTTT	CASSLGLVADTQYF
-	TRBV6-5	-	TRBJ2-3	TGTGCCAGCCTTCAAGGGGGATCAGATACGCAGTATTTT	CASLQGGSDTQYF
TRBD1	TRBV2	once	TRBJ2-3	TGTGCCAGAAGGGACAGTAGCACAGATACGCAGTATTTT	CARRDSSTDTQYF
-	TRBV6-5	-	TRBJ2-2	TGTGCCAGCAGAGTTTCAGGGGACACCGGGGAGCTGTTTTTT	CASRVSGDTGELFF
TRBD2	TRBV11-2	once	TRBJ2-3	TGTGCCAGCAGCTCCGGACTAGCGGGAAGCACAGATACGCAGTATTTT	CASSSGLAGSTDTQYF
-	TRBV6-5	-	TRBJ2-7	TGTGCCAGCAGTTACTCGATCGTATCGCGCGAGCAGTACTTC	CASSYSIVSREQYF
-	TRBV6-2/TRBV6-3	-	TRBJ2-1	TGTGCCAGCAGTTACAGCCAGGGTGGGGTTTGGCGCAATGAGCAGTTCTTC	CASSYSQGGVWRNEQFF
-	TRBV28	-	TRBJ2-2	TGTGCCAGCGTGGGGGCCTCTCCGAACACCGGGGAGCTGTTTTTT	CASVGASPNTGELFF
TRBD2	TRBV3-1/TRBV3-2	-	TRBJ2-1	TGTGCCAGCAGCCAAGAGTCTAGCGGGGACAATGAGCAGTTCTTC	CASSQESSGDNEQFF
-	TRBV11-3	-	TRBJ1-6	TGTGCCAGCGGGACACCCTCACCCCTCCACTTT	CASGTPSPLHF
TRBD1	TRBV28	-	TRBJ1-6	TGTGCCAGCAGTTTGGTTGGACAGGGGGATGTACCCCTCCACTTT	CASSLVGQGDVPLHF
-	TRBV12-1	-	TRBJ2-1	TGTGCCCGGGGGTCCTACAATGAGCAGTTCTTC	CARGSYNEQFF
-	TRBV12-3/TRBV12-4	-	TRBJ1-1	TGTGCCAGCAGTTTTTGGGGGGGACCTGAAGCTTTCTTT	CASSFWGGPEAFF